The following is a TCR beta chain sequence with its context. The V gene's germline CDR1 is LNHDA and CDR2 SQIVND (reference sequence). V lost 3 bases and J lost 3; bases outside the gene matches: 9. CDR3 size: 16 residues. Using CD45RO/CCR7/CD25/CD127/CD95/CD27, CD4+ naive, central memory, regulatory and stem cell-like memory cells were sorted. Purity exceeded 95% in all sorted populations. The record originates from a study of beta chain features in type 1 diabetes. Isolated RNA was reverse transcribed in full, so expressed TCRB transcripts were sequenced. The average read count of naive, central memory and regulatory T cell samples was several million. Assay used: immunoSEQ multiplex PCR; TCRdb lists only in-frame clones, some missing. The sample lists 200,000 to 250,000 clones, roughly 70% occurring once.

The sample consisted of naive CD4+ T cells from blood. This receptor was identified in a man aged 25 to 40 in good health. The chain recombines TRBV19 with TRBJ2-7, with 9 bases identical to TRBD1. CDR3 bases: TGTGCCAGTAGTATTCAAGGACAGGGGCAGGACTACGAGCAGTACTTC. Protein product: CASSIQGQGQDYEQYF.